This is a list of T cell receptor beta chains from one sample in a study of cytomegalovirus exposure and HLA in healthy donors. The data were produced by immunoSEQ multiplex PCR, yet TCRdb's version contains in-frame clones alone and is incomplete. The sample gives roughly 150,000 clones, 94% of which show up once; less than 2% is in the top ten. What was sequenced was PBMCs. The source is a man younger than 35 in good health and CMV-seropositive. Both conserved end residues are part of each CDR3. A D gene is named only where the DNA matches it firmly. Clone size is given for some rows only: seen once, a few or many times, or a class if the clone is expanded.

len,j_gene,abundance,v_gene,d_gene,CDR3nt,CDR3aa
15,TRBJ2-3,once,TRBV7-8,TRBD2,TGTGCCAGCAGCTATAGCGGGAGGGGCACAGATACGCAGTATTTT,CASSYSGRGTDTQYF
15,TRBJ2-1,-,TRBV6-1,TRBD2,TGTGCCAGCAGTGAAGCGTATACTAGCGGAAATGAGCAGTTCTTC,CASSEAYTSGNEQFF
14,TRBJ2-5,-,TRBV7-9,TRBD1,TGTGCCAGCAGCTTAGCCCGGGACAGCGAGACCCAGTACTTC,CASSLARDSETQYF
14,TRBJ2-5,once,TRBV27,-,TGTGCCAGCAGTTTCCTAGCCTCCCCAGAGACCCAGTACTTC,CASSFLASPETQYF
14,TRBJ1-5,-,TRBV6-1,-,TGTGCCAGCAGTGAATTCGGTGGCAATCAGCCCCAGCATTTT,CASSEFGGNQPQHF
14,TRBJ1-2,-,TRBV6-1,-,TGTGCCAGCAGTTTAGTCTCTATGGACTATGGCTACACCTTC,CASSLVSMDYGYTF
14,TRBJ2-7,-,TRBV29-1,TRBD1,TGCAGCGTTGCGTCGGGACAGGGTCCCTACGAGCAGTACTTC,CSVASGQGPYEQYF
15,TRBJ1-2,-,TRBV2,TRBD1,TGTGCCAGCAGCGTTACAGGGGAAGGACTACATGGCTACACCTTC,CASSVTGEGLHGYTF
15,TRBJ2-2,-,TRBV7-9,TRBD2,TGTGCCAGCAGCCCTAGCGGGAGGGACACCGGGGAGCTGTTTTTT,CASSPSGRDTGELFF
15,TRBJ1-5,-,TRBV6-1,-,TGTGCCAGCAGTCATACAGGGATCATCAATCAGCCCCAGCATTTT,CASSHTGIINQPQHF
13,TRBJ1-4,-,TRBV2,-,TGTGCCAGCGGAGACGGGGTTAATGAAAAACTGTTTTTT,CASGDGVNEKLFF
18,TRBJ2-7,few,TRBV5-6,TRBD1,TGTGCCAGCAGCTTCACCTTCCCGGGGACAGGGGGCTCTGGCGAGCAGTACTTC,CASSFTFPGTGGSGEQYF
12,TRBJ2-1,-,TRBV10-3,-,TGTGCCATCAGTGAGCCCGACAATGAGCAGTTCTTC,CAISEPDNEQFF
14,TRBJ1-4,-,TRBV11-2,-,TGTGCCAGCAGCTTAGATCTATCGGATGAAAAACTGTTTTTT,CASSLDLSDEKLFF
14,TRBJ1-2,-,TRBV6-1,TRBD1,TGTGCCAGCAGTGATACAGGGGGCGACTATGGCTACACCTTC,CASSDTGGDYGYTF
15,TRBJ2-2,-,TRBV5-1,-,TGCGCCAGCAGCTTCACAGGCTTAAACACCGGGGAGCTGTTTTTT,CASSFTGLNTGELFF
14,TRBJ2-5,-,TRBV4-1,-,TGCGCCAGCAGCCAAGAGGCCAGTAAAGAGACCCAGTACTTC,CASSQEASKETQYF
15,TRBJ2-7,-,TRBV27,-,TGTGCCAGCAGTTTCGGTGGGACTGCCACCTACGAGCAGTACTTC,CASSFGGTATYEQYF
16,TRBJ2-3,-,TRBV5-1,-,TGCGCCAGCAGCTTGGGCCTAGCGAGTAGCACAGATACGCAGTATTTT,CASSLGLASSTDTQYF
16,TRBJ2-1,-,TRBV9,TRBD2,TGTGCCAGCAGCGTACACGGGAGGGTCTCCTACAATGAGCAGTTCTTC,CASSVHGRVSYNEQFF
16,TRBJ2-5,-,TRBV5-1,-,TGCGCCAGCAGCTTGTTTGCGGGAAAGGAGGCTGGGACCCAGTACTTC,CASSLFAGKEAGTQYF
17,TRBJ2-3,-,TRBV7-2,TRBD2,TGTGCCAGCAGCCCCCAGGGGCGGGAGGGTAACACAGATACGCAGTATTTT,CASSPQGREGNTDTQYF
15,TRBJ1-3,-,TRBV7-8,-,TGTGCCAGCAGCTTAGGCGAACTCTCTGGAAACACCATATATTTT,CASSLGELSGNTIYF
14,TRBJ2-7,-,TRBV11-2,-,TGTGCCAGCAGTAATACAGGGTCTGGCGCCGAGCAGTACTTC,CASSNTGSGAEQYF
15,TRBJ2-7,-,TRBV27,TRBD2,TGTGCCAGCAGTTTGGGGGGACTAGTACCCTACGAGCAGTACTTC,CASSLGGLVPYEQYF
15,TRBJ2-4,-,TRBV7-9,-,TGTGCCAGCAGCCCCGGGTTCCTAGCCAAAAACATTCAGTACTTC,CASSPGFLAKNIQYF
12,TRBJ1-1,-,TRBV29-1,-,TGCAGCGTCCGTGTGTCGGACACTGAAGCTTTCTTT,CSVRVSDTEAFF
16,TRBJ2-7,-,TRBV18,-,TGTGCCAGCTCACCAGTGGCGGCCACTTCTCCCTACGAGCAGTACTTC,CASSPVAATSPYEQYF
16,TRBJ2-1,-,TRBV5-1,-,TGCGCCAGCAGCTTTGGGCAGGTGAGCTCCTACAATGAGCAGTTCTTC,CASSFGQVSSYNEQFF